This TCR beta chain emerged from a study of shared T cell receptors in the human thymus. V lost 4 bases and J lost 1, with 20 bases in between. The V gene's germline CDR1 is MDHEN and CDR2 SYDVKM. The CDR3 extends over 17 amino acids. The assay was immunoSEQ multiplex PCR, and TCRdb's table has in-frame clones only and misses some. The sample lists some 700,000 clones, roughly 90% occurring once. These data are also associated with another study on human thymus T cells. From that second work: Corrective cardiac operations yielded the resected thymus tissue. Thymic and blood repertoires appeared to show biased V and J gene usage. Thymic TCR repertoires of unrelated people reportedly overlapped highly.

The sequencing input was thymocytes. The rearrangement uses TRBV28 and TRBJ2-7, with D possibly matching TRBD1 (6 bases). The TCR comes from a boy in the first two years of life with a congenital heart defect. As DNA, the CDR3 is TGTGCCAGCAGTTCTGACCGCCGGGACAAAACTTCCTACGAGCAGTACTTC. Its protein is CASSSDRRDKTSYEQYF.